Each of the 2 T cell receptor beta chains below was sequenced from the same sample in a study of human versus mouse CDR3 diversity and MHC coevolution. Some clones are missing from TCRdb's copy, which holds only in-frame ones; the method was immunoSEQ multiplex PCR. The sample holds roughly 86,000 clones, about 93% seen once. The material sequenced was naive CD4+ T cells from blood. The subset was: CD45RO-negative CD62L-positive naive CD4 T cells. The origin of the receptors is a person between 25 and 70 years old in good health.

In this sample, this clone turned up a few times. The CDR3, as DNA: TGTGCCAGCAGCTTAGTAGGAGGGACCGATGAGCAGTTCTTC. Residues: CASSLVGGTDEQFF. This sequence joins TRBV7-6 and TRBJ2-1; a possible D gene is TRBD2 (6 bases). Trimming took off 1 base at V and 8 bases at J, with 12 bases between the two ends. The CDR3 consists of 14 residues. Germline V CDR1 and CDR2: SGHVS, FNYEAQ.

The rearrangement joins TRBV25-1 to TRBJ1-2, with D possibly TRBD1 on 5 matching bases. This CDR3 region has 14 residues. CDR1 is MGHDK, CDR2 SYGVNS, per germline. Trimming stripped 6 bases from V and 6 bases from J, with 17 bases between. The DNA of the CDR3 is TGTGCCAGCAGGAGGTCGGGCAGGGAGGATGGCTACACCTTC. Translation: CASRRSGREDGYTF.